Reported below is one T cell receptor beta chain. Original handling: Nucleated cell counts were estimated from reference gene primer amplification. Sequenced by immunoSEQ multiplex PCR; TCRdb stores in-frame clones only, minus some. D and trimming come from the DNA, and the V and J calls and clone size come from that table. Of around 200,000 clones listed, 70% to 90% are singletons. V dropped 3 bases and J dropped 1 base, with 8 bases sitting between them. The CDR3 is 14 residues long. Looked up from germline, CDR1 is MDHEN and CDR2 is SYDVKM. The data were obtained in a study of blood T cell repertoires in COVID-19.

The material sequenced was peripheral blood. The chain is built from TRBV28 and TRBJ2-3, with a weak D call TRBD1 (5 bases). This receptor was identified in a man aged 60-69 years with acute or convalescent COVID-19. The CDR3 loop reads CASSFETGTDTQYF. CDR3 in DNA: TGTGCCAGCAGTTTTGAGACAGGCACAGATACGCAGTATTTT.